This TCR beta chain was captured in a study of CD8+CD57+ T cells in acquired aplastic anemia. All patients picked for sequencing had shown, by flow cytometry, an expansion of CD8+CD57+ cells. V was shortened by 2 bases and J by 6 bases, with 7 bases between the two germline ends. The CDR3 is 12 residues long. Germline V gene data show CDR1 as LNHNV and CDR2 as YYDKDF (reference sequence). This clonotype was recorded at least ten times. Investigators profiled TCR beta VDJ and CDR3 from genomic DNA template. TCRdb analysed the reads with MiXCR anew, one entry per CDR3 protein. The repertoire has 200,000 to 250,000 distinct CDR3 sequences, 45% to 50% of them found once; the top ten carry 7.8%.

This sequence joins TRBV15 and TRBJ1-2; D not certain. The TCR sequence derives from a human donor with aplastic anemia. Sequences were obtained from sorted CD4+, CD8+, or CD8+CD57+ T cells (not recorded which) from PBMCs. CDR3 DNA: TGTGCCACCAGCAGATCGGGCCATGGCTACACCTTC. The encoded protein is CATSRSGHGYTF.